A single sample is the source of the 13 T cell receptor beta chains below, sequenced in a study of T-cell reconstitution after alpha-beta-depleted transplantation in children. For TCRbeta, the library was prepared with unique molecular identifiers. A single record per CDR3 protein comes from TCRdb applying MiXCR to the PCR reads. The sample has a few hundred thousand distinct CDR3 sequences, 43% seen once. Here the sequenced sample was PBMCs, taken before TCRalphabeta/CD19-depleted stem cell transplant. Every receptor here comes from a girl aged 2 to 9 with aplastic anemia, due to receive a stem cell transplant.

This clonotype was detected a few times. The chain combines TRBV20-1 with TRBJ2-1; the D is unclear. From germline, CDR1 is DFQATT and CDR2 SNEGSKA (reference sequence). The germline V and J ends were trimmed by 0 bases and 0 bases, with 9 bases remaining between them. This CDR3 has 15 residues. The CDR3 loop reads CSARDSVGSYNEQFF. The CDR3 DNA is TGCAGTGCTAGAGATTCCGTGGGCTCCTACAATGAGCAGTTCTTC.

In its sample, this clonotype was seen many times. The V gene is TRBV7-2, the J gene TRBJ2-5; D is undetermined. CDR1 and CDR2 (germline): SGHTA, FQGNSA. This CDR3 has 16 amino acids. Trimming removed 1 base at V and 5 bases at J, with 17 bases between. CDR3 residues: CASSLVGQPARETQYF. In nucleotides, the CDR3 is TGTGCCAGCAGCTTAGTGGGCCAGCCCGCACGGGAGACCCAGTACTTC.

This clonotype was observed many times. The chain joins TRBV10-2 to TRBJ2-1; TRBD2 might be the D (6 bases). V dropped 7 bases and J dropped 2 bases, with 12 bases sitting between them. The CDR3 contains 14 residues. Germline V gives CDR1 WSHSY, CDR2 SAAADI. The CDR3, as DNA: TGCGCCAGCACCGAGACTAGGGCCTACAATGAGCAGTTCTTC. Translated: CASTETRAYNEQFF.

The CDR3 nucleotides read TGCAGCGTTGGCGGGAGGAGCGGCACCGGGGAGCTGTTTTTT. As protein: CSVGGRSGTGELFF. The chain employs TRBV29-1 and TRBJ2-2, with 8 nucleotides matching TRBD2. The V and J ends lost 4 bases and 4 bases, in that order; junction bases with no gene match: 5. The CDR3 sequence is 14 residues long. Germline V gives CDR1 SQVTM, CDR2 ANQGSEA.

A few counts support this clonotype. CDR3 DNA: TGCGCCAGCAGCCGGAATATGGTCCCCCTCAGGGGATGGACCGGGGAGCTGTTTTTT. Residues: CASSRNMVPLRGWTGELFF. The chain carries TRBV5-1 and TRBJ2-2; D possibly corresponds to TRBD1 (6 bases). This CDR3 contains 19 residues. The germline gives CDR1 SGHRS, CDR2 YFSETQ. V gave up 4 bases and J gave up 5 bases, with 27 bases separating them.

The rearrangement uses TRBV5-1 and TRBJ2-3; tentatively, D is TRBD2 (5 bases). Trimming removed 4 bases from V and 3 bases from J, with 12 bases in between. There are 14 residues in the CDR3. Germline lookup yields CDR1 SGHRS and CDR2 YFSETQ. This CDR3 reads CASSLNTGTDTQYF. The DNA of the CDR3 is TGCGCCAGCAGCCTGAACACGGGGACAGATACGCAGTATTTT.

About this clonotype: Because it lacks the conserved phenylalanine or tryptophan at the end, this CDR3 is likely a read error. This sequence joins TRBV5-1 and TRBJ2-3; the match to TRBD1 covers 7 bases. This CDR3 is built from 14 residues. In germline, CDR1 is SGHRS, CDR2 YFSETQ. The J segment lost 6 bases and the V segment lost 4 bases, leaving 8 bases of the junction unmatched. The chain's CDR3 is CASSAGTVTDTQYS. The CDR3 DNA reads TGCGCCAGCAGCGCCGGGACAGTGACGGATACGCAGTATTCT.

A remark on this clonotype: A junction boundary mismatches the germline segment, possibly from a read error. The J gene is TRBJ2-5, the V gene TRBV7-2, with D possibly matching TRBD1 (6 bases). The length of the CDR3 is 13 residues. CDR1 is SGHTA and CDR2 is FQGNSA in the germline V gene. This chain's CDR3 is CASSLAGVENQYF. DNA for the CDR3: TGTGCCAGCAGCTTGGCAGGGGTGGAGAACCAGTACTTC.

Note on this clonotype: This could be a read error, since a much larger clone is one nucleotide away. This rearrangement joins TRBV4-3 to TRBJ2-3, with D possibly matching TRBD2 (5 bases). V lost 0 bases, J lost 2 bases, and 9 bases lay in between. CDR1 and CDR2 (germline): LGHNA, YSLEER. The CDR3 consists of 15 residues. The CDR3 coding sequence is TGCGCCAGCAGCCAAGAGGGCGGGTACACAGATACGCAGTATTTT. Protein sequence: CASSQEGGYTDTQYF.

The V call is TRBV20-1, the J call TRBJ2-1, with TRBD2 as a possible D gene (6 bases). V gave up 6 bases and J gave up 7 bases, with 19 bases separating them. This CDR3 has 14 amino acids. CDR1 and CDR2 (germline): DFQATT, SNEGSKA (reference sequence). CDR3 protein: CSAGLKRAWNEQFF. As DNA, the CDR3 is TGCAGTGCGGGGCTGAAGCGGGCGTGGAATGAGCAGTTCTTC.

There are many counts of this clonotype. This chain links TRBV29-1 with TRBJ2-2, with D hard to call. The V gene lost 5 bases and the J gene lost 4 bases, with 5 bases spanning the gap. The CDR3 runs 11 residues. CDR1 is SQVTM and CDR2 is ANQGSEA in the germline V gene. For the CDR3, the DNA is TGCAGCGTTCTAAGCACCGGGGAGCTGTTTTTT. Translating it yields CSVLSTGELFF.

V and J are TRBV28 and TRBJ2-1; no clear D gene. Germline V gene lookup returns CDR1 MDHEN and CDR2 SYDVKM. This CDR3 is 15 amino acids long. Trimming left V 6 bases short and J 2 bases short, with 14 bases between. CDR3 region: CASSLTEYAYNEQFF. CDR3 coding DNA: TGTGCCAGCAGCCTGACGGAATACGCCTACAATGAGCAGTTCTTC.

This clonotype was counted between two and nine times. The V gene is TRBV5-6, the J gene TRBJ1-2; D remains ambiguous. The V gene lost 4 bases and the J gene lost 6 bases, with 13 bases spanning the gap. The CDR3 is 13 amino acids. Germline V gives CDR1 SGHDT, CDR2 YYEEEE. The CDR3 DNA is TGTGCCAGCAGCCCCCGGCAACCACATGGCTACACCTTC. It is translated as CASSPRQPHGYTF.